This TCR beta chain was captured by sequencing in a study of CD8 T cells in ankylosing spondylitis. Whole-study results and caveats: One TCR beta motif, made up of about 8 highly homologous variants, appeared characteristic of ankylosing spondylitis blood.

A few counts support this clonotype. The antigen is undetermined. TCRdb re-called the 5' RACE reads through MiXCR, storing one row per CDR3 protein. The sample consists of around 890,000 distinct CDR3 sequences, 10% to 15% of them appearing once. With V trimmed by 6 bases and J by 5 bases, 18 bases remained unmatched. Germline V gene lookup returns CDR1 DFQATT and CDR2 SNEGSKA (reference sequence). This CDR3 spans 18 amino acids. Specimen: blood, either unsorted or a sorted T cell fraction (not recorded which). The receptor was derived from a male donor with ankylosing spondylitis. V usage is TRBV20-1 and J usage is TRBJ2-3, with 12 bases that match TRBD2. CDR3 protein: CSAQTSGRRGKLGDTQYF. CDR3 DNA sequence: TGCAGTGCGCAGACTAGCGGGAGACGCGGGAAGCTTGGAGATACGCAGTATTTT.